This T cell receptor beta chain was recovered during a study of follicular helper T cells after annual influenza vaccination. Study results and caveats: Day 7 ICOS+CD38+ clones later appeared mostly in ICOS-CD38- cTfh. Successive annual vaccinations recalled a recurrent oligoclonal ICOS+CD38+ cTfh response with influenza-specific clonotypes.

Trimming at V came to 8 bases and at J to 7 bases, leaving 12 bases not matched to a gene. The CDR3 is 15 amino acids. The V gene's germline CDR1 is MNHEY and CDR2 SMNVEV (reference sequence). About this clone itself: The antigen is unknown.

Indicated time point: 2015-2016 season, 7 days after influenza vaccination. Vaccine contraindications, substance abuse, HIV/AIDS, active malignancy and active illness excluded donors. The method was immunoSEQ multiplex PCR; TCRdb's version includes in-frame clones alone and lacks a portion of them. The sample contains fewer than 9,000 clones, roughly 84% of which appear only once. This sequence originates from an adult who received the influenza vaccine. The rearrangement links TRBV27 to TRBJ1-5; TRBD1 matches at 9 bases. The starting material was CXCR5+ CD38- circulating T follicular helper cells from blood, obtained 7 days after influenza vaccination. Noted subset: circulating Tfh, non-naive CD4+CXCR5+PD-1+ (ICOS+CD38+ or ICOS-CD38-). As DNA, the CDR3 is TGTGCCAGCCGACCGGGACAGGGTCCGGGGCAGCCCCAGCATTTT. Its translation is CASRPGQGPGQPQHF.